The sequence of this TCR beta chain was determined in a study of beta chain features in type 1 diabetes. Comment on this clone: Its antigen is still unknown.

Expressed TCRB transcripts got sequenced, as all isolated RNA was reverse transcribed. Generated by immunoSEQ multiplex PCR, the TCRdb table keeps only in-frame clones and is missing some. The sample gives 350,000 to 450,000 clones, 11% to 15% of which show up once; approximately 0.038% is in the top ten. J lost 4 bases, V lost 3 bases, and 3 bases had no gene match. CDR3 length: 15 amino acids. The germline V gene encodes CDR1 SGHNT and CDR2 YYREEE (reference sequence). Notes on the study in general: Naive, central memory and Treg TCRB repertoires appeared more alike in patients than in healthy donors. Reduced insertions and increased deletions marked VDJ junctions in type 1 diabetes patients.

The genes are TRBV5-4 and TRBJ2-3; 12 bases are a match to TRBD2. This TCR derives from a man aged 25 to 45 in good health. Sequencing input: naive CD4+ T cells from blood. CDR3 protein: CASSYTSGGSDTQYF. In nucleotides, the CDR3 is TGTGCCAGCAGCTACACTAGCGGGGGGTCAGATACGCAGTATTTT.